This section outlines one TCR beta chain sequence together with its context. The junction shows a germline mismatch at one end, possibly a read error. In TCRdb, the 5' RACE reads were re-called with MiXCR into one record per CDR3 protein. This sample carries 1.5 million to 2 million distinct CDR3 sequences, less than 40% of them seen once, and the ten largest clones take about 0.27%. This sample is drawn from a study of identical twins. Germline CDR1 and CDR2: DFQATT and SNEGSKA (reference sequence). This CDR3 has 13 amino acids. The genes are TRBV20-1 and TRBJ2-4, with D perhaps TRBD2 (5 bases). The sample consisted of cord blood. This clonotype was obtained from a newborn girl in good health. This chain's CDR3 is CSAGAVSGGEQSF. CDR3 nucleotides: TGCAGTGCTGGAGCAGTGAGCGGAGGTGAGCAGTCCTTC.